Listed here are 29 T cell receptor beta chains from one sample, sequenced in a study of shared clonotypes between healthy human individuals. Terminally differentiated effector memory CD45RA+ cells were excluded from the naive CD8 cells, which were CD45RO-negative and positively selected for CCR7. Profiled with immunoSEQ multiplex PCR; TCRdb holds only in-frame clones, not every one. The sample has roughly 550,000 clones; around 95% are singletons. The material sequenced was naive CD8+ T cells sorted from blood. Receptor source: a woman aged 30 to 39 in good health.

This clone was recorded a few times. The chain combines TRBV27 with TRBJ1-1; 7 nucleotides match TRBD1. CDR3 length: 14 amino acids. The V gene's germline CDR1 is MNHEY and CDR2 SMNVEV (reference sequence). With 5 bases clipped from V and 6 bases from J, the junction kept 9 bases outside the gene matches. The CDR3 region has the DNA TGTGCCAGCAGTATTACAGGGGCGATGGCTGAAGCTTTCTTT. Protein: CASSITGAMAEAFF.

The rearrangement joins TRBV7-6 to TRBJ1-5; D remains unclear. This CDR3 region has 13 residues. Germline V gene sequence: CDR1 SGHVS, CDR2 FNYEAQ. Trimming pared 5 bases from V and 3 bases from J, leaving 8 bases between. The CDR3 protein is CASSEWVNQPQHF. CDR3 sequence (DNA): TGTGCCAGCAGCGAATGGGTCAATCAGCCCCAGCATTTT.

The chain employs TRBV23-1 and TRBJ2-2; 11 bases match TRBD2. TRBV23-1 is designated an ORF whose function remains uncertain. This CDR3 contains 16 residues. Trimming cost V 1 base and J 8 bases; bases outside gene matches: 6. CDR3 coding DNA: TGCGCCAGCAGTCAATTAGTAGCGGGAGGGTCTGGGGAGCTGTTTTTT. Translation: CASSQLVAGGSGELFF.

The V call is TRBV7-9, the J call TRBJ1-2, with D unresolved. The V end was cut by 2 bases, the J end by 5 bases, with 18 bases between. CDR1 is SEHNR and CDR2 is FQNEAQ in the germline V gene (reference sequence). The CDR3 is 16 amino acids. CDR3 DNA sequence: TGTGCCAGCAGCTTATCTCGAGACGGCGGAGGGTATGGCTACACCTTC. Its protein product is CASSLSRDGGGYGYTF. Supplemented by reference TRBV7-9 and TRBJ1-2, the full variable domain reads DTGVSQNPRHKITKRGQNVTFRCDPISEHNRLYWYRQTLGQGPEFLTYFQNEAQLEKSRLLSDRFSAERPKGSFSTLEIQRTEQGDSAMYLCASSLSRDGGGYGYTFGSGTRLTVV.

The chain has TRBV7-7 and TRBJ2-7; 9 positions match TRBD1. This CDR3 is 14 amino acids long. Germline CDR1 SSHAT, CDR2 FNYEAQ (reference sequence). Trimming at V came to 3 bases and at J to 1 base, leaving 1 base not matched to a gene. The CDR3 region is CASSFGTGSYEQYF. Here the CDR3 DNA reads TGTGCCAGCAGCTTTGGGACAGGGTCCTACGAGCAGTACTTC. The variable domain in full, completed from reference TRBV7-7 and TRBJ2-7, reads GAGVSQSPRYKVTKRGQDVTLRCDPISSHATLYWYQQALGQGPEFLTYFNYEAQPDKSGLPSDRFSAERPEGSISTLTIQRTEQRDSAMYRCASSFGTGSYEQYFGPGTRLTVT.

The chain recombines TRBV28 with TRBJ2-7; 10 bases map to TRBD1. V shed 4 bases, J shed 6 bases, and the junction held 3 bases outside the gene matches. Germline values: CDR1 MDHEN, CDR2 SYDVKM. This CDR3 comprises 13 residues. The CDR3 sequence: CASSSGTGVEQYF. CDR3 DNA: TGTGCCAGCAGTTCCGGGACAGGGGTCGAGCAGTACTTC.

J is TRBJ1-2 and V is TRBV15, with D possibly being TRBD1 (5 bases). This CDR3 spans 14 amino acids. Germline V gene sequence: CDR1 LNHNV, CDR2 YYDKDF (reference sequence). Trimming took off 0 bases at V and 8 bases at J, with 13 bases between the two ends. The CDR3 loop is CATSRDLGGDGYTF. The CDR3 DNA reads as TGTGCCACCAGCAGAGATTTAGGAGGGGACGGCTACACCTTC.

Comments on this clone: The same CDR3 also results from other DNA sequences found in this sample. V is TRBV28 and J is TRBJ1-5; D not certain. The CDR3 has 13 amino acids. Germline values: CDR1 MDHEN, CDR2 SYDVKM. V lost 2 bases to trimming and J lost 5 bases, with 7 bases between them. Here the CDR3 reads CASSLVGYQPQHF. CDR3 nucleotides: TGTGCCAGCAGTTTAGTGGGCTATCAGCCCCAGCATTTT.

A few counts support this clone. V is TRBV2 and J is TRBJ1-1; 7 bases are a match to TRBD1. The CDR3 has 12 residues. V dropped 8 bases and J dropped 2; count of bases not matched to a gene: 2. In germline, CDR1 is SNHLY, CDR2 FYNNEI. The CDR3 DNA reads TGTGCCAGCGGGACAGTAAACACTGAAGCTTTCTTT. This codes for CASGTVNTEAFF.

In DNA form, the CDR3 reads TGTGCCAGCAGCCCGGCCATTACAGGGGAAGAGGCCAAAAACATTCAGTACTTC. It specifies CASSPAITGEEAKNIQYF. V is TRBV7-8 and J is TRBJ2-4; TRBD1 matches 7 bases. V lost 5 bases to trimming and J lost 1 base; unmatched junction nucleotides: 14. The germline gives CDR1 SGHVS, CDR2 FQNEAQ. CDR3 length: 18 residues.

This chain connects TRBV6-4 to TRBJ2-7; 10 bases line up with TRBD2. The J segment lost 6 bases and the V segment lost 4 bases, leaving 12 bases of the junction unmatched. This CDR3 spans 16 amino acids. From germline, CDR1 is MRHNA and CDR2 SNTAGT. CDR3 coding DNA: TGTGCCAGCAGTGTCCTCGCTAGCGGGAGTATAAGCGAGCAGTACTTC. Its protein product is CASSVLASGSISEQYF.

This sequence joins TRBV25-1 and TRBJ2-3; D is unclear. With 5 bases removed from V and 2 bases from J, the gap between germline ends came to 11 bases. CDR3 length: 14 residues. Looked up from germline, CDR1 is MGHDK and CDR2 is SYGVNS. CDR3 bases: TGTGCCAGCAGTTTGTCGCGGTACACAGATACGCAGTATTTT. Amino acid sequence: CASSLSRYTDTQYF.

V is TRBV2 and J is TRBJ1-5; no clear D gene. CDR3 size: 15 residues. The V and J ends lost 1 base and 1 base respectively, with 8 bases between them. The germline V gene has CDR1 SNHLY and CDR2 FYNNEI. The CDR3 DNA sequence: TGTGCCAGCAGTGAAGGAGGGTGGAGCAATCAGCCCCAGCATTTT. Its protein is CASSEGGWSNQPQHF.

The sample holds one count of this clone. This chain links TRBV10-1 with TRBJ2-3, with D possibly called TRBD1 or TRBD2 (5 bases each). Germline V gives CDR1 WNHNN, CDR2 SYGVQD (reference sequence). This CDR3 comprises 17 residues. V was pared by 3 bases and J by 6 bases, with 22 bases between. CDR3 coding DNA: TGCGCCAGCAGTGATAGTGTTGGGACGTTGGAAGAGGATACGCAGTATTTT. It specifies CASSDSVGTLEEDTQYF.

The chain links TRBV30 to TRBJ2-5, with no clear D. This CDR3 is built from 12 residues. Germline CDR1 and CDR2: GTSNPN and SVGIG (reference sequence). Trimming removed 1 base at V and 2 bases at J, with 5 bases between. The CDR3 loop reads CAWSELQETQYF. The CDR3 nucleotides read TGTGCCTGGAGTGAGTTGCAAGAGACCCAGTACTTC.

This rearrangement joins TRBV5-1 to TRBJ1-1; TRBD1 agrees at 8 bases. This CDR3 is built from 15 residues. V gave up 3 bases and J gave up 8 bases; unmatched junction bases: 12. The germline CDR1 and CDR2 sequences are SGHRS and YFSETQ. CDR3 region: CASSSTGVRGREAFF. The CDR3 nucleotides are TGCGCCAGCAGCTCGACAGGGGTTAGGGGAAGGGAAGCTTTCTTT.

This chain joins TRBV19 and TRBJ2-2; 10 bases align to TRBD1. Germline V lookup: CDR1 LNHDA, CDR2 SQIVND (reference sequence). The CDR3 extends over 15 amino acids. The CDR3 nucleotides are TGTGTCACAAGTCCGGGACAGGGGAGCACCGGGGAGCTGTTTTTT. As protein: CVTSPGQGSTGELFF.

The gene calls are TRBV9 and TRBJ2-1, with D perhaps matching TRBD2 (5 bases). The CDR3 runs to 15 residues. CDR1 and CDR2 from the germline V gene are SGDLS and YYNGEE. Between the trimmed V and J ends, which lost 2 bases and 4 bases, there was a span of 13 bases. The CDR3 protein is CASSVSGIGYNEQFF. The CDR3, as DNA: TGTGCCAGCAGCGTTTCGGGGATAGGATACAATGAGCAGTTCTTC.

The chain employs TRBV5-5 and TRBJ1-2; D unresolved. This CDR3 comprises 8 residues. CDR1 is SGHKS and CDR2 is YYEKEE in the germline V gene (reference sequence). V lost 7 bases, J lost 10 bases, and 5 bases lay in between. The CDR3 here is CASGSYTF. The CDR3 DNA reads as TGTGCCAGCGGCTCCTACACCTTC. Looking up the rest from reference TRBV5-5 and TRBJ1-2 gives the full variable domain: DAGVTQSPTHLIKTRGQQVTLRCSPISGHKSVSWYQQVLGQGPQFIFQYYEKEERGRGNFPDRFSARQFPNYSSELNVNALLLGDSALYLCASGSYTFGSGTRLTVV.

The rearrangement uses TRBV4-2 and TRBJ2-5; D may be TRBD1 (5 bases). The J call could be wrong; TRBJ2-7 is a better fit for the DNA end. The CDR3 is 14 residues long. Germline V lookup: CDR1 LGHNA, CDR2 YNFKEQ. The CDR3, as DNA: TGTGCCAGCAGCCATATGGACAAGTCCTACGAGCAGTACTTC. Protein sequence: CASSHMDKSYEQYF.

This clone was counted once. V gene TRBV15 combines with J gene TRBJ1-4; D gene unclear. There are 15 residues in the CDR3. Germline values: CDR1 LNHNV, CDR2 YYDKDF (reference sequence). Trimming removed 1 base from V and 5 bases from J, with 11 bases in between. CDR3 sequence (DNA): TGTGCCACCAGCAGAGTTACCAGAGAAAATGAAAAACTGTTTTTT. The encoded protein is CATSRVTRENEKLFF.

This chain connects TRBV14 to TRBJ2-7, with TRBD2 matching 9 bases. There are 14 residues in the CDR3. Trimming at V came to 4 bases and at J to 4 bases, leaving 5 bases not matched to a gene. CDR1 SGHDN and CDR2 FVKESK come from the germline V gene. CDR3 sequence (DNA): TGTGCCAGCAGCCCAACCGGACTAGCGTACGAGCAGTACTTC. This sequence encodes CASSPTGLAYEQYF.

For this clone: Other DNA sequences of this sample code for an identical CDR3. This chain uses TRBV6-5 with TRBJ1-2; the D gene is possibly TRBD1 (5 bases). V gave up 8 bases and J gave up 6 bases, with 10 bases separating them. CDR3 length: 11 residues. Germline CDR1 is MNHEY and CDR2 is SVGAGI. CDR3: CASSSGDGYTF. The CDR3 coding sequence is TGTGCCAGCTCGTCGGGGGATGGCTACACCTTC.

This chain joins TRBV5-6 and TRBJ1-1, with 9 bases matching TRBD1. The CDR3 covers 15 residues. The V gene's germline CDR1 is SGHDT and CDR2 YYEEEE. The V segment lost 3 bases and the J segment 3 bases; nucleotides outside the gene matches: 6. The CDR3 coding sequence is TGTGCCAGCAGCTGGCCGGGGGACAGGGACACTGAAGCTTTCTTT. This sequence encodes CASSWPGDRDTEAFF.

V is TRBV2 and J is TRBJ2-7; D may be TRBD1 (7 bases). Germline values: CDR1 SNHLY, CDR2 FYNNEI. The CDR3 sequence is 13 residues long. V shed 7 bases and J shed 7 bases, with 17 bases lying between them. The CDR3 spells CASMSGGRSEQYF. The CDR3 DNA reads as TGTGCCAGCATGTCAGGGGGGCGGTCGGAGCAGTACTTC.

V usage is TRBV15 and J usage is TRBJ2-1; TRBD2 matches 7 bases. Unmatched junction bases numbered 11, after V lost 4 bases and J lost 5 bases. CDR1 is LNHNV and CDR2 is YYDKDF in the germline V gene (reference sequence). The CDR3 covers 16 residues. The CDR3 nucleotides are TGTGCCACCAGCAACGAGTACAGCGGGGCGAACAATGAGCAGTTCTTC. Its translation: CATSNEYSGANNEQFF.

This rearrangement joins TRBV29-1 to TRBJ1-1, with a weak D call TRBD1 (6 bases). Trimming left V 5 bases short and J 3 bases short, with 19 bases between. Looked up from germline, CDR1 is SQVTM and CDR2 is ANQGSEA. This CDR3 is 15 amino acids long. CDR3 in amino acids: CSVLGDGGRDTEAFF. The DNA of the CDR3 is TGCAGCGTTTTAGGCGATGGGGGGCGGGACACTGAAGCTTTCTTT.

The V and J genes are TRBV6-1 and TRBJ2-3, with D uncertain. CDR1 MNHNS and CDR2 SASEGT come from the germline V gene. Trimming pared 2 bases from V and 0 bases from J, leaving 9 bases between. The CDR3 covers 15 residues. The CDR3 bases are TGTGCCAGCAGTGAATTCAGAGCAAGCACAGATACGCAGTATTTT. It yields the protein CASSEFRASTDTQYF.

The V call is TRBV6-6, the J call TRBJ2-1; D is unresolved. The V gene lost 8 bases and the J gene lost 0 bases, with 14 bases spanning the gap. The germline V gene encodes CDR1 MNHNY and CDR2 SVGAGI (reference sequence). The CDR3 has 15 amino acids. The CDR3 nucleotides are TGTGCCAGCTGCTCAGACCCCGGCTCCTACAATGAGCAGTTCTTC. It encodes CASCSDPGSYNEQFF.